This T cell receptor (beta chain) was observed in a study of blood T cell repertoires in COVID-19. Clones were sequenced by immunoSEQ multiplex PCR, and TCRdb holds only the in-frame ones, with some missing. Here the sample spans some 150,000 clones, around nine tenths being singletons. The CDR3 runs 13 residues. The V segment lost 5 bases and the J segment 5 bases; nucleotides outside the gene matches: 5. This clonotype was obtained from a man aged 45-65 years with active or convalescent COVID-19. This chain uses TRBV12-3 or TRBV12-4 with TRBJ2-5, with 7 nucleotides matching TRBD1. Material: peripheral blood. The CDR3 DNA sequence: TGTGCCAGCAGTCAGACAGGGTGGGAGACCCAGTACTTC. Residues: CASSQTGWETQYF.